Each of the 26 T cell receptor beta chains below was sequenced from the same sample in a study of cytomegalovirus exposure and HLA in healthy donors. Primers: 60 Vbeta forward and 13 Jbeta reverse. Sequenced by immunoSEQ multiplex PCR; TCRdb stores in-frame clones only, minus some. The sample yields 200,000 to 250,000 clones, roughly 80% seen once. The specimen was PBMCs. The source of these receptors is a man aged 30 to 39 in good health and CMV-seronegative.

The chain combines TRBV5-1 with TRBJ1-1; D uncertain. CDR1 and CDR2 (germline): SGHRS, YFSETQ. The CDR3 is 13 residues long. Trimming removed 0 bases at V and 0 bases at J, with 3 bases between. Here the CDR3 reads CASSLELNTEAFF. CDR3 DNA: TGCGCCAGCAGCTTGGAGCTGAACACTGAAGCTTTCTTT.

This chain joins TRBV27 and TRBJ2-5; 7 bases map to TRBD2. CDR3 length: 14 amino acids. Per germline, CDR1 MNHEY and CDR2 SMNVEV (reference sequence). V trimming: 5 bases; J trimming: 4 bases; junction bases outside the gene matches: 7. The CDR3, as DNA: TGTGCCAGCAGTCCAGGGAGGGGAGGAGAGACCCAGTACTTC. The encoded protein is CASSPGRGGETQYF.

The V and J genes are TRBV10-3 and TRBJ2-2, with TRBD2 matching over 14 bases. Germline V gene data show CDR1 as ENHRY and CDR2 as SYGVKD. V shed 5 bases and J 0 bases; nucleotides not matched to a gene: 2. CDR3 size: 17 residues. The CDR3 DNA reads TGTGCCATCAGTCGGACTAGCGGGGGGCCGAACACCGGGGAGCTGTTTTTT. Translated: CAISRTSGGPNTGELFF.

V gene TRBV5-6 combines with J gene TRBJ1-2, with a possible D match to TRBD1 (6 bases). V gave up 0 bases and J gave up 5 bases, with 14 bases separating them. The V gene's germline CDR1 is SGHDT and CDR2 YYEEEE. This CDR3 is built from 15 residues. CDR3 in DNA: TGTGCCAGCAGCTTGGCTTTGACAGGCGTTTATGGCTACACCTTC. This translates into CASSLALTGVYGYTF.

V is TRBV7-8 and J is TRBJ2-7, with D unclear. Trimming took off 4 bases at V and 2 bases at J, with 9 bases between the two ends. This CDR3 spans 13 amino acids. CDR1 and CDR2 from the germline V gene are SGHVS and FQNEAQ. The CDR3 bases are TGTGCCAGCAGCTCAGCCCGTACCTACGAGCAGTACTTC. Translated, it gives CASSSARTYEQYF.

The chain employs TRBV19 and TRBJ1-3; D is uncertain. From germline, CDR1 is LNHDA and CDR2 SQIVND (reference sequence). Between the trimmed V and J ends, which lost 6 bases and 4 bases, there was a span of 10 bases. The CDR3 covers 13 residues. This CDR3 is CASSPRGGNTIYF. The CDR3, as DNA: TGTGCCAGTAGCCCCCGGGGAGGAAACACCATATATTTT.

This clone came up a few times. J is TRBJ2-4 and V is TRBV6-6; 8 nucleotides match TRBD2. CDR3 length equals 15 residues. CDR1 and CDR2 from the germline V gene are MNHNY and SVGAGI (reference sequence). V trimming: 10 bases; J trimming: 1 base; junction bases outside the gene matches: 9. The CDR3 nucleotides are TGTGCCATCGGGGGGGGGCCTTTTGCCAAAAACATTCAGTACTTC. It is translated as CAIGGGPFAKNIQYF.

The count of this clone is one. The CDR3 coding sequence is TGTGCCAGCACCACTAGGATGGCTGGGGACACTGAAGCTTTCTTT. It yields the protein CASTTRMAGDTEAFF. The chain employs TRBV7-9 and TRBJ1-1, with no clear D. Trimming shortened V by 7 bases and J by 3 bases, and 18 bases separated the two germline ends. Germline V lookup: CDR1 SEHNR, CDR2 FQNEAQ (reference sequence). This CDR3 contains 15 residues.

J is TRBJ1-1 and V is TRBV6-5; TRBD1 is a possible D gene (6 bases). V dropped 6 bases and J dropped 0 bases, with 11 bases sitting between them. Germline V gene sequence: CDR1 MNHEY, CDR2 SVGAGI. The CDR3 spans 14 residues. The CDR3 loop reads CASRQGGLNTEAFF. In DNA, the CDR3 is TGTGCCAGCAGACAAGGGGGTCTGAACACTGAAGCTTTCTTT.

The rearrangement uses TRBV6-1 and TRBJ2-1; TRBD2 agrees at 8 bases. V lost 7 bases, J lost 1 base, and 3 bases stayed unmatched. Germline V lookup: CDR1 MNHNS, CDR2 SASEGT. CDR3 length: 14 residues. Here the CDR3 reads CASKAGGSYNEQFF. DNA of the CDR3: TGTGCCAGCAAGGCGGGGGGTTCCTACAATGAGCAGTTCTTC.

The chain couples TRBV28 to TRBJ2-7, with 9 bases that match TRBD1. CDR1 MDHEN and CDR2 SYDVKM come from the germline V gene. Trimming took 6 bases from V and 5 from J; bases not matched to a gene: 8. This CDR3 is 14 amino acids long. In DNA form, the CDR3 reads TGTGCCAGCAGGCGATCCGGGACAGGGAACGAGCAGTACTTC. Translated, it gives CASRRSGTGNEQYF.

The CDR3 DNA is TGTGCCAGCAGCAAAGACAGGGGTGGCTACGAGCAGTACTTC. This gives the protein CASSKDRGGYEQYF. This rearrangement joins TRBV11-1 to TRBJ2-7; 8 nucleotides align to TRBD1. This CDR3 spans 14 amino acids. Germline V lookup: CDR1 SGHAT, CDR2 FQDESV (reference sequence). J gave up 3 bases and V 5 bases, and 6 bases lay outside the gene matches. The variable domain in full, with the rest retrieved from reference TRBV11-1 and TRBJ2-7, is EAEVAQSPRYKITEKSQAVAFWCDPISGHATLYWYRQILGQGPELLVQFQDESVVDDSQLPKDRFSAERLKGVDSTLKIQPAELGDSAMYLCASSKDRGGYEQYFGPGTRLTVT.

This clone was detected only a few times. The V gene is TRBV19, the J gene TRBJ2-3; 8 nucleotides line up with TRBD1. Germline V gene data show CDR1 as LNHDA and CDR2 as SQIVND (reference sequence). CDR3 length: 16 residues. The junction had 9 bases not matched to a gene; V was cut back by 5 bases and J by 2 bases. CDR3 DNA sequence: TGTGCCAGTAGTCCCCAGACAGGGGAATTCACAGATACGCAGTATTTT. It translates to CASSPQTGEFTDTQYF.

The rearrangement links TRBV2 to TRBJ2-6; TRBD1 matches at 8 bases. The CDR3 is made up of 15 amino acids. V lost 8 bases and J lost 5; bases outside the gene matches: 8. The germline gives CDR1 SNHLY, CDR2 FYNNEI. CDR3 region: CASRDRYERANVLTF. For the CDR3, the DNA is TGTGCCAGCCGGGACAGGTATGAGAGGGCCAACGTCCTGACTTTC. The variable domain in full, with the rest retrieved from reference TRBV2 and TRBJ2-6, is EPEVTQTPSHQVTQMGQEVILRCVPISNHLYFYWYRQILGQKVEFLVSFYNNEISEKSEIFDDQFSVERPDGSNFTLKIRSTKLEDSAMYFCASRDRYERANVLTFGAGSRLTVL.

The CDR3 loop reads CASSQDLGGGARNEQFF. The DNA for the CDR3 is TGCGCCAGCAGCCAAGATTTAGGCGGGGGGGCAAGAAATGAGCAGTTCTTC. The chain recombines TRBV4-3 with TRBJ2-1; the match to TRBD2 covers 9 bases. This CDR3 comprises 17 residues. Trimming at V came to 0 bases and at J to 7 bases, leaving 10 bases not matched to a gene. Germline V gives CDR1 LGHNA, CDR2 YSLEER.

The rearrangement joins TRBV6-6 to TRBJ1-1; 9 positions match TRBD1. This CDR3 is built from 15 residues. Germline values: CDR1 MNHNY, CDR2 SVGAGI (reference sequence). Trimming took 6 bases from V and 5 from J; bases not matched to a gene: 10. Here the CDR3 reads CASRQWTGAETEAFF. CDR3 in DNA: TGTGCCAGCAGGCAATGGACAGGGGCGGAGACTGAAGCTTTCTTT.

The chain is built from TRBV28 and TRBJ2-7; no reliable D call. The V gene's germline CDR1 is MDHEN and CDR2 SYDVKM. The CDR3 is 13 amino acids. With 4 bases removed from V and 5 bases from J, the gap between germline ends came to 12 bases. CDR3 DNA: TGTGCCAGCAGTTCTACGAGGCCCAACGAGCAGTACTTC. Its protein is CASSSTRPNEQYF. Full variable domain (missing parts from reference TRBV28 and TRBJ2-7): DVKVTQSSRYLVKRTGEKVFLECVQDMDHENMFWYRQDPGLGLRLIYFSYDVKMKEKGDIPEGYSVSREKKERFSLILESASTNQTSMYLCASSSTRPNEQYFGPGTRLTVT.

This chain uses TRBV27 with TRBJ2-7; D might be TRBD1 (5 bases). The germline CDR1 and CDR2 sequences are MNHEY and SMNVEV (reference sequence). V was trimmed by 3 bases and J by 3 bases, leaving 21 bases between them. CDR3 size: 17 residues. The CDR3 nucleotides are TGTGCCAGCAGTTTTAAGACCTCTAATGGGGCCCTCTACGAGCAGTACTTC. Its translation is CASSFKTSNGALYEQYF.

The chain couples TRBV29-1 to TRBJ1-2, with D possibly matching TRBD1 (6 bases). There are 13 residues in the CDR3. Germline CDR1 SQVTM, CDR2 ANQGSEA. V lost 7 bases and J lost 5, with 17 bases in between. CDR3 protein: CSAKGDTSYGYTF. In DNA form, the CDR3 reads TGCAGCGCAAAAGGGGACACTTCTTATGGCTACACCTTC.

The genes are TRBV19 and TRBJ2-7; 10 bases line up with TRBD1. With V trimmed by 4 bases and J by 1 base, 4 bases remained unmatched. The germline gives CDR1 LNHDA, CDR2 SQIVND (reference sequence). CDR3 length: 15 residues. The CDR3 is CASSTSGQGSYEQYF. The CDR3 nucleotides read TGTGCCAGTAGTACCTCGGGACAGGGGTCCTACGAGCAGTACTTC. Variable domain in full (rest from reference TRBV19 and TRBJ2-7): DGGITQSPKYLFRKEGQNVTLSCEQNLNHDAMYWYRQDPGQGLRLIYYSQIVNDFQKGDIAEGYSVSREKKESFPLTVTSAQKNPTAFYLCASSTSGQGSYEQYFGPGTRLTVT.

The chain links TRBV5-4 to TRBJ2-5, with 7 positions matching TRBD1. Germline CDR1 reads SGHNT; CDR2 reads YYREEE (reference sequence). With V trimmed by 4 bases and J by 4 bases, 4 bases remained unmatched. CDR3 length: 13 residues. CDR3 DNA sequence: TGTGCCAGCAGCAGACAGGGTAGAGAGACCCAGTACTTC. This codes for CASSRQGRETQYF.

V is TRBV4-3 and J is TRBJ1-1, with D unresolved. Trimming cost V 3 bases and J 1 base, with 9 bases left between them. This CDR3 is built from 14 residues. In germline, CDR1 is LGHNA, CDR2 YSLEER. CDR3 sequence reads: CASSHSTGNTEAFF. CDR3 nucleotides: TGCGCCAGCAGCCATTCGACGGGGAACACTGAAGCTTTCTTT.

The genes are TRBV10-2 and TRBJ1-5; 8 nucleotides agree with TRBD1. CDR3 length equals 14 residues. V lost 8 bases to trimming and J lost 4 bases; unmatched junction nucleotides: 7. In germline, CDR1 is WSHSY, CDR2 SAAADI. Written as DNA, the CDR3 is TGCGCCAGCGGACAGGGCAGGGGAAATCAGCCCCAGCATTTT. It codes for CASGQGRGNQPQHF.

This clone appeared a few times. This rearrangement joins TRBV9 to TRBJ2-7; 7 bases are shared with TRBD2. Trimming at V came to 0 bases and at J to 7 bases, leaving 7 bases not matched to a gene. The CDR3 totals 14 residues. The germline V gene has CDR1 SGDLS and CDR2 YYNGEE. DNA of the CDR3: TGTGCCAGCAGCGTAGGATCCAGCGGGGCAGAGCAGTACTTC. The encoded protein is CASSVGSSGAEQYF.

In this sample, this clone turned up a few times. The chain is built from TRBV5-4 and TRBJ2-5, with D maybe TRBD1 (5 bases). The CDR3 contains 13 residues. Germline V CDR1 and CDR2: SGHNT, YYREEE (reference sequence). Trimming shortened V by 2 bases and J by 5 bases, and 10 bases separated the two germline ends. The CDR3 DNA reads TGTGCCAGCAGCTTTCAGGGCATGGAGACCCAGTACTTC. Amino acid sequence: CASSFQGMETQYF.

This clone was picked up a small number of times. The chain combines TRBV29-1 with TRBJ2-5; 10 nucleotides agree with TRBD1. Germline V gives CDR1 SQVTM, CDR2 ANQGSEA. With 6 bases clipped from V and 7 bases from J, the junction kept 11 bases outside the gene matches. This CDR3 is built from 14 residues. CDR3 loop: CSVAGQGVEGTQYF. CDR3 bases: TGCAGCGTCGCCGGACAGGGGGTGGAAGGGACCCAGTACTTC.